These T cell receptor beta chains were read from a single sample in a study of cytomegalovirus exposure and HLA in healthy donors. Data came from immunoSEQ multiplex PCR; TCRdb stores just in-frame clones and leaves some out. The sample has about 210,000 clones; roughly 80% are singletons. Sequenced: PBMCs. All receptors derive from a young man in good health and CMV-seronegative. Each CDR3 is given without its conserved first and last residue. A row's size may be missing; if present it is once, few, many or a size class.

clone size	V gene	CDR3 protein
once	TRBV28	ASSHTNTIY
-	TRBV13	ASTTAENTGELF
-	TRBV10-2	ASMVSQGGYEQY
few	TRBV25-1	ASSELWGLGNTIY
once	TRBV5-8	ASTSQGVYYGYT
-	TRBV7-2	ASSSRQGKNYGYT
few	TRBV6-1	ASIPTASGGYT
-	TRBV27	ASKRGVNYNEQF
-	TRBV7-7	ASRVEPQH
-	TRBV27	ASSPLAGATFTTDTQY
-	TRBV27	ASRGLAGGQDTQY
few	TRBV28	ASSLPAEVGPDNEQF
-	TRBV5-4	ASSWVGGQGPQY
-	TRBV2	ASSADRLGTQY
-	TRBV6-1	AGRDMGYGYT
-	TRBV28	ASSGDRVNQPQH
-	TRBV11-3	ASSSRVTDTQY
-	TRBV9	ASSVASGAGNTIY
-	TRBV29-1	SVVLQGTEAF
-	TRBV9	ASSKGEGRAEAF
-	TRBV7-9	ASSFRGALRTINEKLF
-	TRBV5-1	ASSSLAGGPWETQY
-	TRBV11-2	ASSFGRGPGSYEQY
-	TRBV19	ASSGRGNTEAF
-	TRBV27	ASSVTGVRFLH
-	TRBV7-9	ASTGTGDGVTEAF
-	TRBV13	ASTEGGLGYT
-	TRBV29-1	SAWTGTYEQY
-	TRBV11-2	ASSSDREGTDTQY
-	TRBV19	ASSARSGETQY
few	TRBV25-1	ASSARGLSGELF
once	TRBV6-5	ASSPHRDRVYEQY
-	TRBV2	ASITSGGTNTGELF
-	TRBV4-1	ASSQVSNRAGEQF
-	TRBV6-1	ASVGMGGQY
-	TRBV2	ASRGLAPNRYTDTQY
-	TRBV2	ASIENRGLTYEQY
-	TRBV4-1	ASSQEKQGYEQF
-	TRBV5-8	ASSLWFAETQY
-	TRBV6-4	ASSDLFLAGGGLGSYNEQF
-	TRBV5-4	ASSLVGGEYDYT
-	TRBV6-5	ASSFEANTEAF